A single sample gave rise to the 5 T cell receptor beta chains below, sequenced in a study of blood T cell repertoires in COVID-19. Method: immunoSEQ multiplex PCR; TCRdb's copy keeps in-frame clones and lacks some. The table has hundreds of thousands of clones, more than 80% seen once. Sample: PBMCs or T cells enriched from blood (not recorded which). All receptors come from a man younger than 40 who had recovered from COVID-19.

The table lists this clone with a count of one. The chain links TRBV4-1 to TRBJ1-6; maybe TRBD1 (5 bases). The CDR3 runs 15 residues. CDR1 MGHRA and CDR2 YSYEKL come from the germline V gene. Trimming pared 0 bases from V and 8 bases from J, leaving 11 bases between. As DNA, the CDR3 is TGCGCCAGCAGCCAAGATTCCGACAGTTATTCACCCCTCCACTTT. This sequence encodes CASSQDSDSYSPLHF.

The chain uses TRBV7-9 and TRBJ1-2, with TRBD1 as a possible D gene (6 bases). The CDR3 sequence is 13 residues long. Per germline, CDR1 SEHNR and CDR2 FQNEAQ (reference sequence). V lost 1 base and J 6 bases, leaving 9 bases between the germline ends. The CDR3 loop reads CASSLDGGDGYTF. In DNA, the CDR3 is TGTGCCAGCAGCTTAGATGGGGGCGATGGCTACACCTTC. Together with reference TRBV7-9 and TRBJ1-2, the CDR3 gives the full variable domain: DTGVSQNPRHKITKRGQNVTFRCDPISEHNRLYWYRQTLGQGPEFLTYFQNEAQLEKSRLLSDRFSAERPKGSFSTLEIQRTEQGDSAMYLCASSLDGGDGYTFGSGTRLTVV.

The rearrangement links TRBV4-1 to TRBJ1-4; a possible D gene is TRBD1 (6 bases). CDR1 is MGHRA, CDR2 YSYEKL, per germline. With 5 bases removed from V and 4 bases from J, the gap between germline ends came to 11 bases. The CDR3 is 14 residues long. CDR3 bases: TGCGCCAGCAGCGTAGGGGGATTTAATGAAAAACTGTTTTTT. Its translation is CASSVGGFNEKLFF.

V is TRBV19 and J is TRBJ1-1, with a weak D call TRBD1 (6 bases). CDR3 size: 15 residues. V lost 5 bases and J 1 base, leaving 14 bases between the germline ends. Germline CDR1 reads LNHDA; CDR2 reads SQIVND (reference sequence). The CDR3 coding sequence is TGTGCCAGTAGTCAGACGGACAGCCCGAACACTGAAGCTTTCTTT. Its protein is CASSQTDSPNTEAFF.

V gene TRBV27 combines with J gene TRBJ2-1, with D possibly TRBD1 on 5 matching bases. Germline CDR1 MNHEY, CDR2 SMNVEV (reference sequence). CDR3 size: 13 residues. V lost 4 bases and J lost 3, with 7 bases in between. The DNA of the CDR3 is TGTGCCAGCAGTTCAGGGATCTACAATGAGCAGTTCTTC. It is translated as CASSSGIYNEQFF.